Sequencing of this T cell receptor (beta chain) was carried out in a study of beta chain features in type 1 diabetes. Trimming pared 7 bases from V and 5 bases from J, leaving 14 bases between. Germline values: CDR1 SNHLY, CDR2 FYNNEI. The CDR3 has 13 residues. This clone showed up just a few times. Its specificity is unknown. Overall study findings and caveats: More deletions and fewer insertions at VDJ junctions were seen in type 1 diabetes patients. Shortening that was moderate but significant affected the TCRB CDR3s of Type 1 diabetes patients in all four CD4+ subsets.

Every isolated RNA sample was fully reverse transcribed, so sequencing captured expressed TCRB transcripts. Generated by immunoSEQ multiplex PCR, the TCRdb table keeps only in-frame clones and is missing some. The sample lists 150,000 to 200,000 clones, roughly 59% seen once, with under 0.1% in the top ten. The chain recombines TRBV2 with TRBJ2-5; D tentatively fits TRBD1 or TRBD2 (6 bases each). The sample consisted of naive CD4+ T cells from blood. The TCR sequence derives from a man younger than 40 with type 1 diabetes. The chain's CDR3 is CASNGGPPETQYF. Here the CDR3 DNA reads TGTGCCAGCAATGGGGGGCCGCCCGAGACCCAGTACTTC. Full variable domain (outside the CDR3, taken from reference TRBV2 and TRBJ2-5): EPEVTQTPSHQVTQMGQEVILRCVPISNHLYFYWYRQILGQKVEFLVSFYNNEISEKSEIFDDQFSVERPDGSNFTLKIRSTKLEDSAMYFCASNGGPPETQYFGPGTRLLVL.